The T cell receptor beta chain described here comes from a study of T cells in Graves' hyperthyroidism and ophthalmopathy. Study observations and caveats: Peripheral blood also featured most of the thyroid clonotypes expanded above 0.001. A 13 V-J signature model discriminated ophthalmopathy versus stable hyperthyroidism.

Regions amplified from RNA transcripts were the TCR beta CDR3 regions. A first-round RT-PCR of the TCR CDR3 used the HTBI primer set. TCRdb redid the calling of the multiplex PCR reads with MiXCR, one entry per CDR3 protein. The sample includes over 350,000 distinct CDR3 sequences, approximately 17% seen only once; the top ten take 40%. This sample holds PBMCs from around 9.9 ml fresh peripheral blood. V dropped 7 bases and J dropped 1; count of bases not matched to a gene: 8. The CDR3 is 17 amino acids. This clonotype was counted once. Its antigen is not known. V and J are TRBV12-3 or TRBV12-4 and TRBJ2-5; 14 nucleotides line up with TRBD2. The specimen sequenced was blood. This TCR came from a man aged 18 to 29 with Graves' ophthalmopathy. This CDR3 reads CASTLGLAGGPQETQYF. The CDR3 DNA reads TGTGCCAGCACCTTAGGACTAGCGGGGGGCCCCCAAGAGACCCAGTACTTC.